Listed below are T cell receptor beta chains from one sample, sequenced in a study of blood T cell repertoires in COVID-19. Libraries were prepared by immunoSEQ multiplex PCR; TCRdb keeps only in-frame clonotypes and omits some of them. The table has some 260,000 clones, about 86% seen once; the top ten hold under 4.5%. The sample consisted of PBMCs or T cells enriched from blood (not recorded which). Receptors were obtained from a man in his thirties or forties with acute COVID-19. Each CDR3 is given with its conserved first and last residue. D genes are given only for firm matches. Some rows mark clone size as missing; the rest say once, few, many or name a class of expanded clone.

d_call cdr3_length clone_size j_call v_call cdr3_nt cdr3_aa
TRBD1 16 - TRBJ2-1 TRBV7-6 TGTGCCAGCAGCTTAGATGGCAGGGGGACCTACAATGAGCAGTTCTTC CASSLDGRGTYNEQFF
- 16 - TRBJ1-6 TRBV3-1/TRBV3-2 TGTGCCAGCAGCCAAGAGCGGAGGCCCTATAATTCACCCCTCCACTTT CASSQERRPYNSPLHF
- 15 - TRBJ2-6 TRBV7-3 TGTGCCAGCAGCCCCGAGGGTGCTGGGGCCAACGTCCTGACTTTC CASSPEGAGANVLTF
- 12 - TRBJ1-5 TRBV12-3/TRBV12-4 TGTGCCAGCACTCCCGGGGCGGGGGCCCAGCATTTT CASTPGAGAQHF
TRBD2 14 - TRBJ2-2 TRBV19 TGTGCCAGTAACCACCGTAGACTAGCGGGAAAGCTGTTTTTT CASNHRRLAGKLFF
TRBD2 14 - TRBJ2-5 TRBV30 TGTGCCTGGAGTTGGGGACTAGCGTCGGAGACCCAGTACTTC CAWSWGLASETQYF
- 14 - TRBJ1-6 TRBV18 TGTGCCAGCTCACCGCCGTGGGCGGGTTCACCCCTCCACTTT CASSPPWAGSPLHF
TRBD1 16 - TRBJ1-1 TRBV29-1 TGCAGCGTTGAACCCCGGGGGGGGGACAGGGGCACTGAAGCTTTCTTT CSVEPRGGDRGTEAFF
- 15 - TRBJ1-2 TRBV5-4 TGTGCCAGCAGCCCGGGTTCCTACTCTAACTATGGCTACACCTTC CASSPGSYSNYGYTF
TRBD1 14 once TRBJ1-2 TRBV6-5 TGTGCCAGCAGCGGCCCGGGACAGACTCAGCGCTACACCTTC CASSGPGQTQRYTF
TRBD1 12 once TRBJ2-3 TRBV7-8 TGTGCCAGCAGTCGTGGACAGGGGGTGCAGTATTTT CASSRGQGVQYF
- 13 - TRBJ2-1 TRBV10-3 TGTGCCATCAGTGCGGGGGGCGGCGATGAGCAGTTCTTC CAISAGGGDEQFF
TRBD2 17 - TRBJ2-3 TRBV7-2 TGTGCCAGCAGCTTAGCTAGCGGTAGCGGGGGGCAGGATACGCAGTATTTT CASSLASGSGGQDTQYF
TRBD2 15 - TRBJ2-1 TRBV6-4 TGTGCCAGCACCAGTAGCGGGAGCCCCGACAATGAGCAGTTCTTC CASTSSGSPDNEQFF
TRBD1 15 once TRBJ1-3 TRBV6-5 TGTGCCAGCAGGGAGGGGCAGGGGGGATGGAAGACCATATATTTT CASREGQGGWKTIYF
- 14 - TRBJ1-6 TRBV5-1 TGCGCCAGCAGCACCCGGACAGAGCGATCACCCCTCCACTTT CASSTRTERSPLHF
- 17 - TRBJ1-6 TRBV4-1 TGCGCCAGCAGCCAACCTGACCTCTTTAGCGATAATTCACCCCTCCACTTT CASSQPDLFSDNSPLHF
TRBD2 16 - TRBJ2-2 TRBV7-2 TGTGCCAGCAGCTTTAGCGGGGCTTTGAACACCGGGGAGCTGTTTTTT CASSFSGALNTGELFF
- 13 once TRBJ1-1 TRBV7-8 TGTGCCAGCAGCTCCAGGGGTGGCACTGAAGCTTTCTTT CASSSRGGTEAFF
- 15 - TRBJ1-4 TRBV5-1 TGCGCCAGCGCCCTCGACAGTCCCAATAATGAAAAACTGTTTTTT CASALDSPNNEKLFF
- 15 - TRBJ1-6 TRBV18 TGTGCCAGCTCACCTAAGGGGGTCCATAATTCACCCCTCCACTTT CASSPKGVHNSPLHF
- 10 - TRBJ2-1 TRBV9 TGTGCCAGCGGAAGGGGTGGGCAGTTCTTC CASGRGGQFF
- 13 - TRBJ1-1 TRBV7-8 TGTGCCAGCAGCTTAGCGGGAGACAGGGAAGCTTTCTTT CASSLAGDREAFF
TRBD2 20 once TRBJ2-1 TRBV16 TGTGCCAGCAGCCGCCGGGGGGGACTAGCGGGAGGGTCCTCCTACAATGAGCAGTTCTTC CASSRRGGLAGGSSYNEQFF
- 16 - TRBJ1-4 TRBV18 TGTGCCAGCTCACCGCCGGTAGGAGCAACGGGTGAAAAACTGTTTTTT CASSPPVGATGEKLFF
TRBD1 15 - TRBJ1-1 TRBV11-3 TGTGCCAGCAGCCACGGGAACAGGGGGCGCACTGAAGCTTTCTTT CASSHGNRGRTEAFF
- 18 - TRBJ2-3 TRBV21-1 TGTGCCAGCAGAAGGGAGCAGGGGGGATTTGCTAGCACAGATACGCAGTATTTT CASRREQGGFASTDTQYF
- 13 once TRBJ1-5 TRBV7-6 TGTGCCAGCAGCACAGGGATGAGTCAGCCCCAGCATTTT CASSTGMSQPQHF
TRBD1 15 - TRBJ1-2 TRBV4-1 TGCGCCAGCAGCCAAGGGGGACAGGGAATTAATGGCTACACCTTC CASSQGGQGINGYTF
- 13 - TRBJ1-6 TRBV9 TGTGCCAGCAGCGTAACAGGGACCTCACCCCTCCACTTT CASSVTGTSPLHF
TRBD2 14 - TRBJ2-2 TRBV6-4 TGTGCCAGCAGTGAACGACTAGCCGCCGGGGAGCTGTTTTTT CASSERLAAGELFF
- 13 - TRBJ2-1 TRBV27 TGTGCCAGCAGTTCCGTCGGCGGCGATGAGCAGTTCTTC CASSSVGGDEQFF
- 16 - TRBJ1-4 TRBV4-3 TGCGCCAGCAGCCAAGGGCTTTTTACAGGGAATGAAAAACTGTTTTTT CASSQGLFTGNEKLFF
TRBD1 13 - TRBJ1-1 TRBV7-2 TGTGCCAGCAGCCGGCAGGGGGCGGCTGAAGCTTTCTTT CASSRQGAAEAFF
- 13 - TRBJ1-1 TRBV9 TGTGCCAGCAGCGTAGACTTGTACACTGAAGCTTTCTTT CASSVDLYTEAFF
TRBD2 14 - TRBJ2-1 TRBV28 TGTGCCAGCAGTTTAACGGGGGGTAGATACGAGCAGTTCTTC CASSLTGGRYEQFF
- 14 - TRBJ1-3 TRBV2 TGTGCCAGCAGCGTCACAGGGACTGGAAACACCATATATTTT CASSVTGTGNTIYF
- 16 - TRBJ2-3 TRBV7-9 TGTGCCAGCAGCCCCCCGGGAGCAGGGCACACAGATACGCAGTATTTT CASSPPGAGHTDTQYF
TRBD1 14 - TRBJ2-4 TRBV3-1/TRBV3-2 TGTGCCAGCAGCCGTAGGACAGGGGGATCCATTCAGTACTTC CASSRRTGGSIQYF
TRBD1 15 - TRBJ2-1 TRBV18 TGTGCCAGCTCACCGTCCGGGACAGCCTACAATGAGCAGTTCTTC CASSPSGTAYNEQFF
- 17 - TRBJ2-2 TRBV18 TGTGCCAGCTCACGACTCCAGGGTACTTCGAACACCGGGGAGCTGTTTTTT CASSRLQGTSNTGELFF
- 15 few TRBJ1-1 TRBV19 TGTGCCAGTAGTATCGACAGCTACATGAACACTGAAGCTTTCTTT CASSIDSYMNTEAFF